One and the same sample provided the 21 T cell receptor beta chains below, sequenced in a study of cytomegalovirus exposure and HLA in healthy donors. PCR involved 60 Vbeta and 13 Jbeta primers. The table came from immunoSEQ multiplex PCR; TCRdb's copy has only in-frame clones and leaves some out. The table lists roughly 110,000 clones, more than 60% of them singletons. Sequencing was carried out using PBMCs. These receptor sequences come from a man between 60 and 70 years old in good health and CMV-seronegative.

V usage is TRBV5-1 and J usage is TRBJ2-1, with a possible D match to TRBD1 (6 bases). Germline assignment: CDR1 SGHRS and CDR2 YFSETQ. CDR3 length: 17 amino acids. Trimming left V 0 bases short and J 3 bases short, with 16 bases between. CDR3 in amino acids: CASSLEGRGPLYNEQFF. DNA for the CDR3: TGCGCCAGCAGCTTGGAGGGCAGGGGACCGCTCTACAATGAGCAGTTCTTC.

The rearrangement links TRBV29-1 to TRBJ2-7; D is unresolved. V was shortened by 4 bases and J by 1 base, with 8 bases between the two germline ends. The germline V gene encodes CDR1 SQVTM and CDR2 ANQGSEA. This CDR3 contains 12 residues. This chain's CDR3 is CSVVTESYEQYF. CDR3 in DNA: TGCAGCGTTGTTACTGAGTCCTACGAGCAGTACTTC.

V and J are TRBV11-2 and TRBJ1-5, with D perhaps matching TRBD1 (5 bases). Germline assignment: CDR1 SGHAT and CDR2 FQNNGV. V lost 5 bases and J 5 bases, leaving 13 bases between the germline ends. This CDR3 region has 14 residues. The CDR3 spells CASSPIDRHQPQHF. The CDR3 DNA is TGTGCCAGCAGCCCGATTGACAGACATCAGCCCCAGCATTTT.

The chain combines TRBV5-1 with TRBJ1-6; D might be TRBD1 (6 bases). In germline, CDR1 is SGHRS, CDR2 YFSETQ. V gave up 0 bases and J gave up 0 bases, with 10 bases separating them. The CDR3 is 17 residues long. The CDR3 sequence is CASSLAAGDSYNSPLHF. The DNA for the CDR3 is TGCGCCAGCAGCTTGGCCGCAGGGGACTCCTATAATTCACCCCTCCACTTT.

CDR3 protein: CASRLTGGKGYTF. The DNA for the CDR3 is TGTGCCAGCAGACTGACAGGGGGCAAAGGCTACACCTTC. V and J are TRBV28 and TRBJ1-2, with TRBD1 matching 10 bases. Germline V gene sequence: CDR1 MDHEN, CDR2 SYDVKM. The CDR3 is 13 amino acids. With V trimmed by 6 bases and J by 8 bases, 6 bases remained unmatched.

A word on this clone: An end of the junction does not agree with germline; a read error may underlie this. The chain uses TRBV5-1 and TRBJ1-1, with D perhaps TRBD1 (6 bases). Germline V gene sequence: CDR1 SGHRS, CDR2 YFSETQ. CDR3 length: 13 residues. The CDR3 region is CASSLGGGTEDFF. CDR3 bases: TGCGCCAGCAGCCTAGGGGGGGGGACTGAAGATTTCTTT.

The chain joins TRBV5-1 to TRBJ2-1, with a tentative D call TRBD2 (6 bases). Deletions cut 1 base from V and 1 base from J, with 9 bases between. Germline assignment: CDR1 SGHRS and CDR2 YFSETQ. CDR3 length equals 15 residues. The CDR3 region has the DNA TGCGCCAGCAGCTTGATTAGCGGTTCCTACAATGAGCAGTTCTTC. Protein sequence: CASSLISGSYNEQFF.

This clone was observed a single time. CDR3 DNA sequence: TGTGCCAGCTCACCTTCGACAGGGTTCGGTGATCAGCCCCAGCATTTT. Translating gives CASSPSTGFGDQPQHF. The chain links TRBV18 to TRBJ1-5, with 7 bases identical to TRBD1. The length of the CDR3 is 16 residues. V trimming: 3 bases; J trimming: 5 bases; junction bases outside the gene matches: 10. Germline CDR1 reads KGHSH; CDR2 reads LQKENI.

The V gene is TRBV27, the J gene TRBJ1-2; possible D gene TRBD1, 6 bases. V lost 5 bases to trimming and J lost 3 bases, with 13 bases between them. The CDR3 extends over 14 amino acids. Germline lookup yields CDR1 MNHEY and CDR2 SMNVEV (reference sequence). CDR3 loop: CASSAWRTDYGYTF. As DNA, the CDR3 is TGTGCCAGCAGTGCTTGGCGGACAGACTATGGCTACACCTTC.

This clone has just one count. The chain has TRBV4-1 and TRBJ2-7; TRBD2 matches at 12 bases. The CDR3 runs to 18 residues. Germline V gives CDR1 MGHRA, CDR2 YSYEKL. With V trimmed by 3 bases and J by 0 bases, 9 bases remained unmatched. The CDR3 DNA reads as TGCGCCAGCAGCCAGAAATGGACTAGCGGGGAGGGCTCCTACGAGCAGTACGTC. Its translation: CASSQKWTSGEGSYEQYV.

This chain links TRBV7-3 with TRBJ2-3; possibly TRBD2 for D (7 bases). The germline V gene encodes CDR1 SGHTA and CDR2 FQGTGA. This CDR3 is 14 amino acids long. V lost 5 bases and J 6 bases, leaving 15 bases between the germline ends. CDR3 sequence (DNA): TGTGCCAGCAGCCAGGGGAGGGAATCGGATACGCAGTATTTT. It encodes CASSQGRESDTQYF.

This chain links TRBV13 with TRBJ1-2; unclear D gene. Looked up from germline, CDR1 is PRHDT and CDR2 is FYEKMQ (reference sequence). This CDR3 contains 13 residues. The germline V and J ends were trimmed by 3 bases and 5 bases, with 10 bases remaining between them. In DNA form, the CDR3 reads TGTGCCAGCAGCTTGACGGGAGATTATGGCTACACCTTC. Protein sequence: CASSLTGDYGYTF.

The CDR3 spells CASRVTGVSTDTQYF. CDR3 coding DNA: TGTGCCAGCAGGGTAACCGGGGTTAGCACAGATACGCAGTATTTT. The rearrangement uses TRBV7-2 and TRBJ2-3, with D perhaps matching TRBD2 (5 bases). The CDR3 is 15 amino acids. Trimming took 6 bases from V and 0 from J, leaving 13 bases between them. CDR1 SGHTA and CDR2 FQGNSA come from the germline V gene.

This clone showed up just a few times. The chain carries TRBV11-1 and TRBJ1-6, with no clear D. CDR1 is SGHAT and CDR2 is FQDESV in the germline V gene (reference sequence). This CDR3 spans 13 amino acids. The germline V and J ends were trimmed by 1 base and 10 bases, with 8 bases remaining between them. CDR3 region: CASSLDTGSPLHF. For the CDR3, the DNA is TGTGCCAGCAGCTTAGATACGGGATCACCCCTCCACTTT.

With respect to this clone: A read error may produce the germline difference seen at one junction end. The CDR3 coding sequence is TGTTCCAGCAGCTCCCGCACCGGGGAGCTGTTTTTT. Translation gives CSSSSRTGELFF. The chain carries TRBV7-9 and TRBJ2-2, with D uncertain. CDR3 size: 12 residues. Germline assignment: CDR1 SEHNR and CDR2 FQNEAQ (reference sequence). Drawing the rest from reference TRBV7-9 and TRBJ2-2, the complete variable domain is DTGVSQNPRHKITKRGQNVTFRCDPISEHNRLYWYRQTLGQGPEFLTYFQNEAQLEKSRLLSDRFSAERPKGSFSTLEIQRTEQGDSAMYLCSSSSRTGELFFGEGSRLTVL.

The chain is built from TRBV4-2 and TRBJ1-4; a possible D gene is TRBD1 (6 bases). Trimming took off 0 bases at V and 8 bases at J, with 25 bases between the two ends. CDR1 and CDR2 from the germline V gene are LGHNA and YNFKEQ. This CDR3 is 19 amino acids long. The CDR3 nucleotides read TGTGCCAGCAGCCAAGATAGTGGGACTACAGGGATCTTGGGGGAAAAACTGTTTTTT. It is translated as CASSQDSGTTGILGEKLFF.

A single count supports this clone. V usage is TRBV28 and J usage is TRBJ1-5; D gene unclear. V lost 7 bases to trimming and J lost 2 bases, with 15 bases between them. The CDR3 is 15 amino acids. From germline, CDR1 is MDHEN and CDR2 SYDVKM. The CDR3 DNA sequence: TGTGCCAGCACCTTAGGAGTTTCGGGCAATCAGCCCCAGCATTTT. It encodes CASTLGVSGNQPQHF. The entire variable domain, with the rest obtained from reference TRBV28 and TRBJ1-5, is as follows: DVKVTQSSRYLVKRTGEKVFLECVQDMDHENMFWYRQDPGLGLRLIYFSYDVKMKEKGDIPEGYSVSREKKERFSLILESASTNQTSMYLCASTLGVSGNQPQHFGDGTRLSIL.

V usage is TRBV5-6 and J usage is TRBJ1-6; D is possibly TRBD1 (5 bases). V gave up 3 bases and J gave up 14 bases, with 15 bases separating them. Germline CDR1 SGHDT, CDR2 YYEEEE. The CDR3 consists of 13 residues. The CDR3 nucleotides read TGTGCCAGCAGCTCTGTACAGGTCCAATCCCTCCACTTT. It encodes CASSSVQVQSLHF.

The chain has TRBV2 and TRBJ1-5; tentative D call: TRBD1 (5 bases). CDR1 is SNHLY, CDR2 FYNNEI, per germline. V lost 4 bases, J lost 4 bases, and 11 bases lay in between. This CDR3 is 14 amino acids long. CDR3 nucleotides: TGTGCCAGCAGTGCCGACAGAATTAATCAGCCCCAGCATTTT. As protein: CASSADRINQPQHF.

This clone has more than one count but fewer than ten. The chain combines TRBV6-1 with TRBJ2-7, with 11 bases fitting TRBD1. The V segment lost 4 bases and the J segment 6 bases; nucleotides outside the gene matches: 2. CDR3 length: 13 amino acids. CDR1 is MNHNS, CDR2 SASEGT, per germline. The CDR3 nucleotides are TGTGCCAGCAGTGTGGACAGGGGGCGCGAGCAGTACGTC. Translation: CASSVDRGREQYV.

Comments on this clone: One end of the junction fails to match germline, which may point to a read error. The V and J genes are TRBV2 and TRBJ1-6; a weak D match, TRBD1 (5 bases). The CDR3 is 14 residues long. Germline V gene data show CDR1 as SNHLY and CDR2 as FYNNEI. The CDR3: CASREDSYNSPLHF. CDR3 nucleotide sequence: TGTGCCAGCAGGGAAGACAGTTATAATTCACCCCTCCACTTT.